The 30 T cell receptor beta chains reported below all come from one sample, sequenced in a study of beta chain features in type 1 diabetes. The entirety of the isolated RNA underwent reverse transcription, so expressed TCRB transcripts were sequenced. The protocol was immunoSEQ multiplex PCR, while the TCRdb copy is restricted to in-frame clones and leaves out a portion. The table shows 350,000 to 400,000 clones, with over 12% occurring only once. Sequenced material: naive CD4+ T cells from blood. These receptor sequences come from a woman aged 18-29 years in good health.

This chain connects TRBV29-1 to TRBJ2-3; the match to TRBD2 covers 9 bases. The germline CDR1 and CDR2 sequences are SQVTM and ANQGSEA. V dropped 2 bases and J dropped 4; count of bases not matched to a gene: 4. The CDR3 covers 14 residues. The CDR3 DNA reads as TGCAGCGTTGAACCGCGGGAGGGTCCAGATACGCAGTATTTT. Amino acid sequence: CSVEPREGPDTQYF.

The sample holds a few counts of this clone. This chain joins TRBV29-1 and TRBJ2-1; D is perhaps TRBD1 (6 bases). The CDR3 is made up of 14 amino acids. Germline-derived CDR1 and CDR2 are SQVTM and ANQGSEA. V was shortened by 2 bases and J by 8 bases, with 16 bases between the two germline ends. The CDR3 region is CSVESARGMDEQFF. The DNA for the CDR3 is TGCAGCGTTGAAAGCGCCAGGGGAATGGATGAGCAGTTCTTC.

In its sample, this clone was seen a few times. V gene TRBV7-6 combines with J gene TRBJ2-1, with D perhaps TRBD2 (6 bases). Germline CDR1 SGHVS, CDR2 FNYEAQ. Trimming shortened V by 3 bases and J by 4 bases, and 10 bases separated the two germline ends. The CDR3 consists of 14 residues. The CDR3 sequence is CASSFNGGYNEQFF. The CDR3 region has the DNA TGTGCCAGCAGCTTTAACGGGGGTTACAATGAGCAGTTCTTC. Full variable domain (remainder filled in from reference TRBV7-6 and TRBJ2-1): GAGVSQSPRYKVTKRGQDVALRCDPISGHVSLYWYRQALGQGPEFLTYFNYEAQQDKSGLPNDRFSAERPEGSISTLTIQRTEQRDSAMYRCASSFNGGYNEQFFGPGTRLTVL.

This clone was counted between two and nine times. The chain has TRBV9 and TRBJ1-4, with 8 nucleotides matching TRBD1. The CDR3 is 15 amino acids. Germline V gene sequence: CDR1 SGDLS, CDR2 YYNGEE. V was pared by 4 bases and J by 7 bases, with 9 bases of the junction left unmatched. CDR3 sequence (DNA): TGTGCCAGCAGCCGCTCGACAGGGGACGGTGAAAAACTGTTTTTT. It is translated as CASSRSTGDGEKLFF.

The sample holds a few counts of this clone. The CDR3 nucleotides are TGTGCCAGCAGGAGACAGGGGGCTCATGTCCAGGGGGTAGCAGATACGCAGTATTTT. The encoded protein is CASRRQGAHVQGVADTQYF. The genes are TRBV28 and TRBJ2-3; 10 bases match TRBD1. This CDR3 comprises 19 residues. Germline CDR1 is MDHEN and CDR2 is SYDVKM. The V segment lost 6 bases and the J segment 4 bases; nucleotides outside the gene matches: 19.

In this sample, this clone turned up a few times. The rearrangement uses TRBV29-1 and TRBJ2-1, with D possibly being TRBD2 (6 bases). Trimming shortened V by 7 bases and J by 0 bases, and 25 bases separated the two germline ends. The CDR3 is 18 residues long. Germline lookup yields CDR1 SQVTM and CDR2 ANQGSEA. CDR3 protein: CSARDLRRWNSSYNEQFF. For the CDR3, the DNA is TGCAGCGCCCGGGACTTGAGGCGGTGGAATAGCTCCTACAATGAGCAGTTCTTC.

The chain couples TRBV19 to TRBJ2-5, with D unresolved. The germline V gene has CDR1 LNHDA and CDR2 SQIVND (reference sequence). V shed 5 bases and J shed 2 bases, with 12 bases lying between them. The CDR3 spans 14 residues. CDR3 residues: CASSLPERQETQYF. Written as DNA, the CDR3 is TGTGCCAGTAGTCTTCCTGAGCGTCAAGAGACCCAGTACTTC.

V usage is TRBV13 and J usage is TRBJ2-2; 10 bases are shared with TRBD2. Trimming took 9 bases from V and 6 from J; bases not matched to a gene: 7. Germline V lookup: CDR1 PRHDT, CDR2 FYEKMQ (reference sequence). There are 14 residues in the CDR3. CDR3 nucleotides: TGTGCCAGTTTCCCCCTAGCGGGAGCCGGGGAGCTGTTTTTT. Its translation is CASFPLAGAGELFF. The full variable domain, in which reference TRBV13 and TRBJ2-2 provide the parts outside the CDR3, is AAGVIQSPRHLIKEKRETATLKCYPIPRHDTVYWYQQGPGQDPQFLISFYEKMQSDKGSIPDRFSAQQFSDYHSELNMSSLELGDSALYFCASFPLAGAGELFFGEGSRLTVL.

V is TRBV30 and J is TRBJ2-1, with TRBD2 matching 10 bases. The junction had 5 bases not matched to a gene; V was cut back by 6 bases and J by 3 bases. From germline, CDR1 is GTSNPN and CDR2 SVGIG (reference sequence). This CDR3 has 14 amino acids. The CDR3 DNA reads TGTGCCTGCGCCCGGACTAGCGGCTACAATGAGCAGTTCTTC. This gives the protein CACARTSGYNEQFF.

For the CDR3, the DNA is TGTGCCAGCAGCCAACGCGGACACGGGTTTAATTGGGAAGCTTTCTTT. Its translation: CASSQRGHGFNWEAFF. This chain connects TRBV4-2 to TRBJ1-1, with D possibly TRBD1 on 5 matching bases. The CDR3 totals 16 residues. The V end lost 2 bases, the J end lost 8 bases, and 21 bases lay between the germline ends. The V gene's germline CDR1 is LGHNA and CDR2 YNFKEQ.

This clone came up a few times. This chain links TRBV30 with TRBJ2-2; 9 nucleotides match TRBD1. Germline trimming cut 1 base from V and 6 bases from J; bases unmatched to any gene: 0. Germline V lookup: CDR1 GTSNPN, CDR2 SVGIG (reference sequence). The CDR3 length is 13 residues. The CDR3 coding sequence is TGTGCCTGGAGTGGGACAGGGGCCGGGGAGCTGTTTTTT. It translates to CAWSGTGAGELFF.

This clone was recorded a few times. The rearrangement links TRBV9 to TRBJ2-4; possible D gene TRBD2, 6 bases. The germline V gene has CDR1 SGDLS and CDR2 YYNGEE. The CDR3 totals 15 residues. V was trimmed by 0 bases and J by 1 base, leaving 8 bases between them. In DNA, the CDR3 is TGTGCCAGCAGCGTAGGCGGGACGGCCAAAAACATTCAGTACTTC. This gives the protein CASSVGGTAKNIQYF.

The J gene is TRBJ2-7, the V gene TRBV29-1, with TRBD1 matching 7 bases. After removal of 5 bases from V and 2 bases from J, the junction contained 9 bases not matched to a gene. CDR3 size: 14 residues. Germline loops: CDR1 SQVTM, CDR2 ANQGSEA. The CDR3 loop is CSVYPGTAAYEQYF. The CDR3 coding sequence is TGCAGCGTTTACCCCGGGACAGCAGCCTACGAGCAGTACTTC.

The chain has TRBV15 and TRBJ1-2; D is possibly TRBD1 (5 bases). There are 12 residues in the CDR3. V lost 5 bases and J 10 bases, leaving 14 bases between the germline ends. Germline V gene lookup returns CDR1 LNHNV and CDR2 YYDKDF (reference sequence). CDR3 in DNA: TGTGCCACCAGCGTATTCGGGGGACTCTACACCTTC. Protein product: CATSVFGGLYTF.

Only a few counts were recorded for this clone. V gene TRBV2 combines with J gene TRBJ1-2, with TRBD1 identical over 11 bases. Trimming took 6 bases from V and 4 from J; bases not matched to a gene: 4. Germline lookup yields CDR1 SNHLY and CDR2 FYNNEI. The CDR3 is 14 residues long. The CDR3 coding sequence is TGTGCCAGCAGAGGGACAGGGGGGACCTATGGCTACACCTTC. This sequence encodes CASRGTGGTYGYTF.

The sample holds a few counts of this clone. The sample contains more than one DNA sequence encoding this CDR3. This chain uses TRBV19 with TRBJ2-7; 11 bases line up with TRBD2. The CDR3 covers 15 residues. In germline, CDR1 is LNHDA, CDR2 SQIVND (reference sequence). J gave up 3 bases and V 4 bases, and 5 bases lay outside the gene matches. CDR3 loop: CASSSPGTSGYEQYF. The DNA of the CDR3 is TGTGCCAGTAGTAGCCCCGGGACTAGCGGCTACGAGCAGTACTTC.

This clone has a handful of counts. This chain links TRBV30 with TRBJ2-3, with D uncertain. Trimming stripped 2 bases from V and 6 bases from J, with 9 bases between. The CDR3 runs to 12 residues. Germline V gene lookup returns CDR1 GTSNPN and CDR2 SVGIG (reference sequence). The CDR3 region has the DNA TGTGCCTGGAGTCCCAGTGTCGATACGCAGTATTTT. As protein: CAWSPSVDTQYF.

The V gene is TRBV11-3, the J gene TRBJ2-2, with D possibly TRBD2 on 6 matching bases. V shed 7 bases and J shed 6 bases, with 12 bases lying between them. This CDR3 is built from 13 residues. The germline V gene has CDR1 SGHNT and CDR2 YENEEA. CDR3 region: CASMTRSSGELFF. CDR3 coding DNA: TGTGCCAGCATGACTAGATCCTCCGGGGAGCTGTTTTTT.

This clone was picked up a small number of times. The chain is built from TRBV30 and TRBJ1-3; maybe TRBD1 (6 bases). The length of the CDR3 is 15 residues. V was shortened by 5 bases and J by 0 bases, with 14 bases between the two germline ends. The germline CDR1 and CDR2 sequences are GTSNPN and SVGIG (reference sequence). The CDR3 coding sequence is TGTGCCTGGTCAGGGGACCGCTACTCTGGAAACACCATATATTTT. As protein: CAWSGDRYSGNTIYF.

This chain connects TRBV14 to TRBJ2-2, with no clear D. Trimming shortened V by 1 base and J by 6 bases, and 12 bases separated the two germline ends. The CDR3 spans 15 residues. Germline assignment: CDR1 SGHDN and CDR2 FVKESK. DNA for the CDR3: TGTGCCAGCAGCCAAGTTCGGGTGGCGGCCGGGGAGCTGTTTTTT. Translating gives CASSQVRVAAGELFF.

This clone was observed a handful of times. This same CDR3 is encoded by further DNA sequences in the sample. V is TRBV30 and J is TRBJ1-2; D is uncertain. Deletions cut 4 bases from V and 2 bases from J, with 8 bases between. The CDR3 has 12 residues. Germline lookup yields CDR1 GTSNPN and CDR2 SVGIG (reference sequence). Here the CDR3 reads CAWNPGNYGYTF. The CDR3 DNA sequence: TGTGCCTGGAATCCGGGAAACTATGGCTACACCTTC.

The chain employs TRBV6-5 and TRBJ2-1; 10 nucleotides line up with TRBD2. CDR1 and CDR2 (germline): MNHEY, SVGAGI. The CDR3 loop spans 14 amino acids. Trimming at V came to 3 bases and at J to 6 bases, leaving 2 bases not matched to a gene. The CDR3 coding sequence is TGTGCCAGCAGTTATCTAGCGGGAGTCAATGAGCAGTTCTTC. This codes for CASSYLAGVNEQFF.

This clone occurred a few times. Different DNA sequences within this sample yield the same CDR3. This chain joins TRBV18 and TRBJ2-3, with 9 bases identical to TRBD1. Germline trimming cut 4 bases from V and 3 bases from J; bases unmatched to any gene: 2. CDR1 is KGHSH and CDR2 is LQKENI in the germline V gene. This CDR3 has 14 residues. The CDR3 reads CASSLGQGTDTQYF. In nucleotides, the CDR3 is TGTGCCAGCTCACTAGGACAGGGGACAGATACGCAGTATTTT.

The chain couples TRBV29-1 to TRBJ2-7; D gene uncertain. Trimming removed 5 bases at V and 4 bases at J, with 15 bases between. Looked up from germline, CDR1 is SQVTM and CDR2 is ANQGSEA. This CDR3 is 13 amino acids long. The CDR3 DNA reads TGCAGCGTTATGTTGAGAGGTGAATACGAGCAGTACTTC. It translates to CSVMLRGEYEQYF.

Comments on this clone: The sample carries other DNA sequences with the same CDR3. The CDR3 bases are TGTGCCACCAGCAGAGGACAGGGGGCGACCGGGGCCAACGTCCTGACTTTC. It translates to CATSRGQGATGANVLTF. This chain links TRBV15 with TRBJ2-6, with 10 nucleotides matching TRBD1. Germline V gene lookup returns CDR1 LNHNV and CDR2 YYDKDF (reference sequence). This CDR3 is built from 17 residues. J lost 4 bases, V lost 1 base, and 4 bases had no gene match.

This clone was seen a handful of times. The chain has TRBV7-9 and TRBJ2-7, with 11 nucleotides matching TRBD2. V gave up 5 bases and J gave up 4 bases; unmatched junction bases: 13. This CDR3 is 17 amino acids long. CDR1 is SEHNR and CDR2 is FQNEAQ in the germline V gene (reference sequence). The chain's CDR3 is CASSVLLTSGAPYEQYF. The CDR3 coding sequence is TGTGCCAGCAGCGTCCTACTGACTAGCGGGGCCCCTTACGAGCAGTACTTC.

Concerning this clone: The same CDR3 is also encoded by other DNA sequences in this sample. This chain links TRBV7-9 with TRBJ1-2; D is uncertain. The ends were cut back, 1 base at V and 0 bases at J, with 6 bases in the middle. CDR1 is SEHNR, CDR2 FQNEAQ, per germline (reference sequence). The CDR3 sequence is 14 residues long. This chain's CDR3 is CASSLVGANYGYTF. CDR3 nucleotide sequence: TGTGCCAGCAGCTTAGTAGGAGCTAACTATGGCTACACCTTC.

This clone occurred once. The chain recombines TRBV27 with TRBJ2-1, with a possible D match to TRBD1 (5 bases). With 2 bases removed from V and 3 bases from J, the gap between germline ends came to 20 bases. Per germline, CDR1 MNHEY and CDR2 SMNVEV (reference sequence). The CDR3 consists of 18 residues. CDR3 region: CASSLTGLRDSFYNEQFF. CDR3 nucleotide sequence: TGTGCCAGCAGTTTAACAGGCCTGAGAGATTCCTTCTACAATGAGCAGTTCTTC.

The chain couples TRBV7-2 to TRBJ2-7; 8 bases fit TRBD1. Germline lookup yields CDR1 SGHTA and CDR2 FQGNSA. This CDR3 is 17 amino acids long. V was clipped by 2 bases and J by 3 bases; unmatched bases: 12. CDR3 amino acids: CASSLRTGLATGYEQYF. CDR3 in DNA: TGTGCCAGCAGCTTACGGACAGGGCTTGCCACCGGCTACGAGCAGTACTTC.

The J gene is TRBJ2-1, the V gene TRBV29-1; a weak D match, TRBD2 (6 bases). The CDR3 is 14 residues long. Looked up from germline, CDR1 is SQVTM and CDR2 is ANQGSEA. V lost 3 bases to trimming and J lost 2 bases, with 11 bases between them. The CDR3 nucleotides read TGCAGCGTTGACGGGGGTGGGGCCTACAATGAGCAGTTCTTC. Translated, it gives CSVDGGGAYNEQFF.